The rows below give T cell receptor beta chains drawn from one sample of a study of blood T cell repertoires in COVID-19. The assay was immunoSEQ multiplex PCR, and TCRdb's table has in-frame clones only and misses some. The sample has about 380,000 clones, 70% to 85% seen once. The material sequenced was peripheral blood. These receptors originate from a human donor with acute or convalescent COVID-19. The donor label of this sample is uncertain. Both conserved end residues are part of each CDR3. The D gene is left open where the match is weak. Only part of the rows carry a size: once, few, many, or a class if the clone is expanded.

v_gene	abundance	d_gene	j_gene	CDR3nt	CDR3aa
TRBV19	once	TRBD1	TRBJ1-1	TGTGCCAGTAGTATTCGCGACAGGGGGGAGACTGAAGCTTTCTTT	CASSIRDRGETEAFF
TRBV18	-	-	TRBJ1-6	TGTGCCAGCTCGCACGGGGGAGGTAATTCACCCCTCCACTTT	CASSHGGGNSPLHF
TRBV18	-	TRBD2	TRBJ2-2	TGTGCCAGCTCATCAGTAGCGGGCGCCGGGGAGCTGTTTTTT	CASSSVAGAGELFF
TRBV4-1	-	-	TRBJ2-3	TGCGCCAGCAGCCAAGCGGCGGCTACTATCGGCACAGATACGCAGTATTTT	CASSQAAATIGTDTQYF
TRBV19	-	TRBD1	TRBJ1-1	TGTGCCAGTAGGTATCAGTGGGGACAGGGCTATCGATCCACTGAAGCTTTCTTT	CASRYQWGQGYRSTEAFF
TRBV19	-	-	TRBJ1-5	TGTGCCAGTAGTACCGAGTATAGCAATCAGCCCCAGCATTTT	CASSTEYSNQPQHF
TRBV6-5	-	TRBD1	TRBJ1-2	TGTGCCAGCAGACTCGGACAGGGGGTATATGGCTACACCTTC	CASRLGQGVYGYTF
TRBV6-5	few	-	TRBJ1-5	TGTGCCACCTCCCCCGTGTCAGACAATCAGCCCCAGCATTTT	CATSPVSDNQPQHF
TRBV2	-	TRBD1	TRBJ1-1	TGTGCCAGCAGTGAATTAGGGACAGTGAACACTGAAGCTTTCTTT	CASSELGTVNTEAFF
TRBV11-2	-	TRBD1	TRBJ1-1	TGTGCCAGCAGCTTAGAGACAGGGGAGGACACTGAAGCTTTCTTT	CASSLETGEDTEAFF
TRBV7-9	-	-	TRBJ1-4	TGTGCCAGCAGCTCCCCCGCGGGGGGCGGAAATGAAAAACTGTTTTTT	CASSSPAGGGNEKLFF
TRBV4-1	-	-	TRBJ1-1	TGCGCCAGCAGCCAGTTCCGGCGGGGGGGCATGAACACTGAAGCTTTCTTT	CASSQFRRGGMNTEAFF
TRBV4-1	-	TRBD2	TRBJ2-7	TGCGCCAGCAGCCAGGCCGGAGGGGCAGCGGGAGGGTCCTCCTACGAGCAGTACTTC	CASSQAGGAAGGSSYEQYF
TRBV5-1	-	TRBD2	TRBJ2-3	TGCGCCAGCAGCTCAGGGACTAGCGGGGGAGCAGATACGCAGTATTTT	CASSSGTSGGADTQYF
TRBV9	-	-	TRBJ1-1	TGTGCCAGCAGCGCTCGGGGGGGGCTCTGGGCCGAAGCTTTCTTT	CASSARGGLWAEAFF
TRBV19	-	TRBD1	TRBJ1-4	TGTGCCAGTAGTTTCGGGGACAGATATAATGAAAAACTGTTTTTT	CASSFGDRYNEKLFF
TRBV4-1	-	TRBD1	TRBJ1-6	TGCGCCAGCAGCCAACCGACAGGGGGCGCAAACTCACCCCTCCACTTT	CASSQPTGGANSPLHF
TRBV6-5	-	TRBD1	TRBJ2-2	TGTGCCAGCACCCCCGACAGGGTGGGCACCGGGGAGCTGTTTTTT	CASTPDRVGTGELFF
TRBV11-2	-	TRBD1	TRBJ1-2	TGTGCCAGCAGCTTCGTCAAAAGGGGACAGACCTATGGCTACACCTTC	CASSFVKRGQTYGYTF
TRBV18	once	TRBD1	TRBJ1-2	TGTGCCAGCTCACGCGGGACAGGGGTTGATGGCTACACCTTC	CASSRGTGVDGYTF
TRBV3-1/TRBV3-2	-	-	TRBJ2-7	TGTGCCAGCAGCCAAGGCGGCAACTACGAGCAGTACTTC	CASSQGGNYEQYF
TRBV7-9	-	-	TRBJ2-7	TGTGCCAGCAGCTCCGGGTTATCCTACGAGCAGTACTTC	CASSSGLSYEQYF
TRBV2	-	-	TRBJ1-1	TGTGCCAGCAGTGAAACGGAGTACACTGAAGCTTTCTTT	CASSETEYTEAFF
TRBV7-9	-	-	TRBJ2-7	TGTGCCAGCAGCCCCCGACACGGGGACTACGAGCAGTACTTC	CASSPRHGDYEQYF
TRBV9	-	TRBD2	TRBJ2-3	TGTGCCAGCCGCGGGGGGGTAAGCACAGATACGCAGTATTTT	CASRGGVSTDTQYF
TRBV7-9	-	-	TRBJ1-4	TGTGCCAGCAGCTTTACCAGCAGGGGAAAACTGTTTTTT	CASSFTSRGKLFF
TRBV30	-	-	TRBJ1-4	TGTGCCTGGCAGGCGGGGGTAAAACTGTTTTTT	CAWQAGVKLFF
TRBV5-5	-	-	TRBJ2-2	TGTGCCAGCAGCCCAATAGTAACAGGGGGGGCCGGGGAGCTGTTTTTT	CASSPIVTGGAGELFF
TRBV28	-	-	TRBJ2-7	TGTGCCAGCAGTTTTGCGTCCTACGAGCAGTACTTC	CASSFASYEQYF
TRBV2	-	-	TRBJ1-1	TGTGCCAGCATTGAGGCCAATTTGGAAGCTTTCTTT	CASIEANLEAFF
TRBV3-1/TRBV3-2	-	-	TRBJ1-1	TGTGCCAGCAGCCCCCGGGGGGGGTCCACTGAAGCTTTCTTT	CASSPRGGSTEAFF
TRBV2	few	TRBD1	TRBJ1-5	TGTGCCAGCAGCGCCGGGACAGGGGTCCAGCCCCAGCATTTT	CASSAGTGVQPQHF
TRBV3-1/TRBV3-2	-	TRBD1	TRBJ1-3	TGTGCCAGCAGCCGCAGGGGGTCTGGAAACACCATATATTTT	CASSRRGSGNTIYF
TRBV6-5	-	TRBD1	TRBJ1-1	TGTGCCAGCAGGCTGGGACAGGTATCTGAAGCTTTCTTT	CASRLGQVSEAFF
TRBV29-1	-	TRBD1	TRBJ2-5	TGCAGCGTTGAAGGGAGGACAGGGGGGGAGACCCAGTACTTC	CSVEGRTGGETQYF
TRBV3-1/TRBV3-2	-	TRBD1	TRBJ1-1	TGTGCCAGCAGCCTACCGGGACAGGGGAGGATTGAAGCTTTCTTT	CASSLPGQGRIEAFF
TRBV14	-	-	TRBJ2-7	TGTGCCAGCAGCCAAGGGAGGGGTTACTACGAGCAGTACTTC	CASSQGRGYYEQYF
TRBV19	few	TRBD1	TRBJ1-2	TGTGCCAGTAGTATTCAACTCACAGGGGCCTATGGCTACACCTTC	CASSIQLTGAYGYTF
TRBV6-1	-	-	TRBJ1-1	TGTGCCAGCAGTGAGACAGGTAGTAACACTGAAGCTTTCTTT	CASSETGSNTEAFF
TRBV7-7	-	TRBD2	TRBJ2-5	TGTGCCAGCAGCCTAACCTCCTGGGCTAGCGGGAGGGAAGAGACCCAGTACTTC	CASSLTSWASGREETQYF
TRBV4-1	-	-	TRBJ1-4	TGCGCCAGCAGCCAAGATCGGCGGCTCTTTAATGAAAAACTGTTTTTT	CASSQDRRLFNEKLFF
TRBV6-5	-	-	TRBJ1-1	TGTGCCAGCAGTTCGACTGGGGCTAGAATGAACACTGAAGCTTTCTTT	CASSSTGARMNTEAFF
TRBV25-1	few	TRBD1	TRBJ1-1	TGTGCCAGCAGTGCCCTAGGGGGACAGGGGAAGAACACTGAAGCTTTCTTT	CASSALGGQGKNTEAFF
TRBV19	-	-	TRBJ1-6	TGTGCCAGTAGTAATTATCAGGGCAATAATTCACCCCTCCACTTT	CASSNYQGNNSPLHF
TRBV29-1	-	-	TRBJ1-2	TGCAGCGTTGAGGACAGTATCTATGGCTACACCTTC	CSVEDSIYGYTF